These 27 T cell receptor beta chains were sequenced from one sample in a study of cytomegalovirus exposure and HLA in healthy donors. Both 60 Vbeta primers and 13 Jbeta primers went into the PCR. Profiling relied on immunoSEQ multiplex PCR, and the TCRdb table lists in-frame clones only, not all of them. The sample carries some 70,000 clones, roughly 76% recorded once. The sequencing sample was made of PBMCs. The receptors were gathered from a young man in good health and CMV-seronegative.

This clone came up a few times. The chain employs TRBV19 and TRBJ2-3; a possible D gene is TRBD2 (6 bases). CDR3 size: 14 residues. Germline CDR1 LNHDA, CDR2 SQIVND (reference sequence). V was cut by 7 bases and J by 2 bases, with 13 bases left in between. In DNA, the CDR3 is TGTGCCAGTACACGGGGGAGTGACACAGATACGCAGTATTTT. Its protein is CASTRGSDTDTQYF. The variable domain in full, completed from reference TRBV19 and TRBJ2-3, reads DGGITQSPKYLFRKEGQNVTLSCEQNLNHDAMYWYRQDPGQGLRLIYYSQIVNDFQKGDIAEGYSVSREKKESFPLTVTSAQKNPTAFYLCASTRGSDTDTQYFGPGTRLTVL.

V usage is TRBV18 and J usage is TRBJ2-2; TRBD2 matches 7 bases. J gave up 2 bases and V 6 bases, and 3 bases lay outside the gene matches. Germline values: CDR1 KGHSH, CDR2 LQKENI. The length of the CDR3 is 14 residues. The CDR3 DNA follows: TGTGCCAGCTCGTCGGGGGGAAACACCGGGGAGCTGTTTTTT. Amino acid sequence: CASSSGGNTGELFF.

This clone was counted a few times. The chain links TRBV11-2 to TRBJ2-3, with D possibly being TRBD1 (6 bases). The CDR3 length is 13 residues. Trimming cost V 6 bases and J 3 bases, with 10 bases left between them. CDR1 is SGHAT, CDR2 FQNNGV, per germline. This chain's CDR3 is CASRETGTDTQYF. CDR3 coding DNA: TGTGCCAGCAGGGAAACAGGGACAGATACGCAGTATTTT.

The J gene is TRBJ2-7, the V gene TRBV5-6; D remains ambiguous. CDR3 length: 13 residues. Trimming took off 4 bases at V and 1 base at J, with 9 bases between the two ends. Germline CDR1 and CDR2: SGHDT and YYEEEE. The CDR3 loop is CASSLGQSYEQYV. CDR3 DNA sequence: TGTGCCAGCAGCCTAGGTCAATCCTACGAGCAGTACGTC.

This clone was seen once. CDR3 sequence: CASSLEGPQRKGETGELFF. As DNA, the CDR3 is TGCGCCAGCAGCTTGGAAGGTCCCCAGCGGAAGGGGGAGACCGGGGAGCTGTTTTTT. The chain is built from TRBV5-1 and TRBJ2-2; tentative D call: TRBD1 (6 bases). CDR1 and CDR2 (germline): SGHRS, YFSETQ. Trimming left V 0 bases short and J 5 bases short, with 23 bases between. CDR3 length: 19 amino acids.

J is TRBJ2-7 and V is TRBV5-6; weak D call: TRBD1 (6 bases). Between the trimmed V and J ends, which lost 5 bases and 6 bases, there was a span of 18 bases. CDR3 length equals 14 residues. Germline CDR1 reads SGHDT; CDR2 reads YYEEEE. The CDR3 region is CASRTRGKEREQYV. The DNA for the CDR3 is TGTGCCAGCAGAACGAGGGGGAAAGAGCGCGAGCAGTACGTC.

The chain uses TRBV28 and TRBJ1-6; D is possibly TRBD1 (6 bases). V lost 5 bases and J 8 bases, leaving 19 bases between the germline ends. The germline gives CDR1 MDHEN, CDR2 SYDVKM. This CDR3 contains 16 residues. CDR3 DNA: TGTGCCAGCAGTCCCCTGTCAGGGGTCAAGGATTCACCCCTCCACTTT. The encoded protein is CASSPLSGVKDSPLHF.

V and J are TRBV27 and TRBJ2-3; 13 bases are a match to TRBD2. Trimming cost V 7 bases and J 0 bases; bases outside gene matches: 16. The CDR3 contains 20 residues. Germline V gives CDR1 MNHEY, CDR2 SMNVEV (reference sequence). The CDR3 DNA sequence: TGTGCCAGCATGCACCGAGGACTAGCGGGGGCAGTGAGTAGCACAGATACGCAGTATTTT. It codes for CASMHRGLAGAVSSTDTQYF.

This clone came up a few times. The chain combines TRBV30 with TRBJ2-2; TRBD1 is a possible D gene (7 bases). Trimming left V 3 bases short and J 6 bases short, with 26 bases between. This CDR3 has 18 amino acids. Looked up from germline, CDR1 is GTSNPN and CDR2 is SVGIG (reference sequence). The CDR3 reads CAWSDHPTDREVSGELFF. The CDR3 region has the DNA TGTGCCTGGAGCGACCACCCGACCGACAGGGAGGTTTCCGGGGAGCTGTTTTTT.

The chain couples TRBV19 to TRBJ1-5; D uncertain. Between the trimmed V and J ends, which lost 4 bases and 4 bases, there was a span of 8 bases. Germline assignment: CDR1 LNHDA and CDR2 SQIVND (reference sequence). This CDR3 region has 13 residues. The CDR3 sequence is CASSTGFNQPQHF. In nucleotides, the CDR3 is TGTGCCAGTAGTACCGGGTTTAATCAGCCCCAGCATTTT.

Regarding this clone: In the same sample, other DNA sequences code for this CDR3. V and J are TRBV2 and TRBJ2-7; 8 bases align to TRBD2. The J segment lost 4 bases and the V segment lost 8 bases, leaving 7 bases of the junction unmatched. Germline CDR1 SNHLY, CDR2 FYNNEI. The CDR3 consists of 13 residues. CDR3 in DNA: TGTGCCAGCGGAGGGGCGGGGGGTTACGAGCAGTACTTC. Encoded protein: CASGGAGGYEQYF.

In regard to this clone: The same CDR3 is also encoded by other DNA sequences in this sample. The chain employs TRBV5-1 and TRBJ1-1; the D is unclear. Germline V gene data show CDR1 as SGHRS and CDR2 as YFSETQ. V lost 2 bases and J lost 8, with 19 bases in between. This CDR3 spans 15 amino acids. The CDR3 sequence: CASSLEPLPREEAFF. CDR3 DNA sequence: TGCGCCAGCAGCTTAGAGCCCCTCCCGAGGGAAGAAGCTTTCTTT.

This sequence joins TRBV6-1 and TRBJ2-3; 7 bases align to TRBD2. V gave up 9 bases and J gave up 1 base; unmatched junction bases: 10. This CDR3 has 15 residues. In germline, CDR1 is MNHNS, CDR2 SASEGT. The CDR3 nucleotides are TGTGCCAGTCCCGACTTGGCGGGGGGCACAGATACGCAGTATTTT. Translating gives CASPDLAGGTDTQYF.

The chain carries TRBV29-1 and TRBJ1-2; no clear D gene. V shed 5 bases and J shed 5 bases, with 9 bases lying between them. The germline CDR1 and CDR2 sequences are SQVTM and ANQGSEA. The CDR3 covers 11 residues. CDR3 residues: CSVNSHYGYTF. DNA for the CDR3: TGCAGCGTTAACAGCCATTATGGCTACACCTTC.

The chain links TRBV6-5 to TRBJ1-2; no clear D. The ends were cut back, 0 bases at V and 0 bases at J, with 5 bases in the middle. The CDR3 is made up of 14 amino acids. CDR1 and CDR2 (germline): MNHEY, SVGAGI. The CDR3 here is CASSYSAANYGYTF. DNA for the CDR3: TGTGCCAGCAGTTACTCGGCAGCTAACTATGGCTACACCTTC.

The chain couples TRBV6-1 to TRBJ1-1; D perhaps matches TRBD1 (5 bases). From germline, CDR1 is MNHNS and CDR2 SASEGT. V was pared by 4 bases and J by 3 bases, with 15 bases between. CDR3 length: 15 residues. The DNA for the CDR3 is TGTGCCAGCAGTGGAAGGCGTCAGGGCGACACTGAAGCTTTCTTT. This codes for CASSGRRQGDTEAFF.

The V and J genes are TRBV6-5 and TRBJ2-1; 8 positions agree with TRBD1. Unmatched junction bases numbered 12, after V lost 1 base and J lost 10 bases. The CDR3 spans 16 residues. The germline gives CDR1 MNHEY, CDR2 SVGAGI. The CDR3 sequence is CASSYFDRGTRWEQFF. The CDR3 coding sequence is TGTGCCAGCAGTTACTTCGACAGGGGAACGCGGTGGGAGCAGTTCTTC.

The V gene is TRBV15, the J gene TRBJ2-2; 8 positions match TRBD1. This CDR3 has 17 amino acids. CDR1 is LNHNV, CDR2 YYDKDF, per germline (reference sequence). Trimming removed 3 bases from V and 3 bases from J; junction bases left unmatched: 9. In nucleotides, the CDR3 is TGTGCCACCAGCAGGCCCCGCCAGGGACAGGACACCGGGGAGCTGTTTTTT. Protein: CATSRPRQGQDTGELFF.

The chain combines TRBV7-2 with TRBJ2-1; TRBD2 might be the D (5 bases). The germline gives CDR1 SGHTA, CDR2 FQGNSA. V was shortened by 6 bases and J by 15 bases, with 18 bases between the two germline ends. The CDR3 covers 12 residues. The CDR3 coding sequence is TGTGCCAGCAGTCCCGAGGGTCAGTGGAGGTTCTTC. Translating it yields CASSPEGQWRFF.

This clone was observed a few times. The chain couples TRBV5-1 to TRBJ2-1; D uncertain. The CDR3 runs 15 residues. Trimming cost V 0 bases and J 8 bases, with 15 bases left between them. Germline V CDR1 and CDR2: SGHRS, YFSETQ. CDR3 coding DNA: TGCGCCAGCAGCTTGGCCGGCAGGCAGTCGGATGAGCAGTTCTTC. Its protein is CASSLAGRQSDEQFF.

This clone was recorded a few times. V gene TRBV4-1 combines with J gene TRBJ1-1; D gene unclear. V lost 0 bases and J lost 9, with 17 bases in between. The CDR3 totals 15 residues. Germline V gene lookup returns CDR1 MGHRA and CDR2 YSYEKL. The DNA for the CDR3 is TGCGCCAGCAGCCAAGAGTCGGAGGGAAAAAGGAAAGCTTTCTTT. Protein product: CASSQESEGKRKAFF.

The V gene is TRBV7-9, the J gene TRBJ1-1, with 8 bases matching TRBD1. The germline V gene has CDR1 SEHNR and CDR2 FQNEAQ (reference sequence). The CDR3 loop spans 14 amino acids. V shed 3 bases, J shed 3 bases, and the junction held 3 bases outside the gene matches. CDR3 loop: CASSFQGAHTEAFF. In DNA, the CDR3 is TGTGCCAGCAGCTTCCAGGGGGCGCACACTGAAGCTTTCTTT.

A note on this clone: One junction end disagrees with the germline gene, perhaps due to a read error. The chain employs TRBV11-2 and TRBJ2-7; TRBD1 aligns across 8 bases. This CDR3 comprises 15 residues. The germline V gene has CDR1 SGHAT and CDR2 FQNNGV. CDR3 loop: CASSLDGQGMREQYF. The DNA of the CDR3 is TGTGCCAGCAGTTTAGATGGACAGGGCATGAGGGAGCAGTACTTC.

The chain has TRBV27 and TRBJ2-3, with TRBD1 identical over 7 bases. The CDR3 is 14 residues long. CDR1 MNHEY and CDR2 SMNVEV come from the germline V gene (reference sequence). V lost 6 bases to trimming and J lost 2 bases; unmatched junction nucleotides: 5. CDR3 bases: TGTGCCAGCAGCCGAGACAGGGTCACAGATACGCAGTATTTT. Its translation is CASSRDRVTDTQYF.

The chain is built from TRBV5-4 and TRBJ1-5; no clear D gene. The germline V gene encodes CDR1 SGHNT and CDR2 YYREEE (reference sequence). The V gene lost 2 bases and the J gene lost 5 bases, with 5 bases spanning the gap. This CDR3 has 12 residues. This CDR3 reads CASSFYDQPQHF. CDR3 DNA sequence: TGTGCCAGCAGCTTCTACGATCAGCCCCAGCATTTT.

V usage is TRBV5-3 and J usage is TRBJ1-2, with D hard to call. TRBV5-3 has ORF status, its function being uncertain. The CDR3 has 13 residues. The ends were cut back, 8 bases at V and 8 bases at J, with 19 bases in the middle. Here the CDR3 DNA reads TGTGCCAGCCCGGCGGGCACTCTTGAGGGCTACACCTTC. It specifies CASPAGTLEGYTF.

This CDR3 is CASSLTGAKNTGELFF. The CDR3 DNA reads TGCGCCAGCAGCTTAACAGGGGCGAAGAACACCGGGGAGCTGTTTTTT. The rearrangement uses TRBV5-1 and TRBJ2-2; 7 bases fit TRBD1. Trimming cost V 2 bases and J 1 base; bases outside gene matches: 5. Germline V lookup: CDR1 SGHRS, CDR2 YFSETQ. This CDR3 has 16 amino acids.